This T cell receptor beta chain was retrieved from a study of cytomegalovirus exposure and HLA in healthy donors. About the study: An earlier analysis found roughly 100 million unique TCR beta sequences from about 179 million T cells.

Regarding this clone: Antigen: not known.

Trimming at V came to 7 bases and at J to 2 bases, leaving 7 bases not matched to a gene. The CDR3 totals 15 residues. Germline CDR1 is SNHLY and CDR2 is FYNNEI. Study findings and constraints: TCR beta V- and J-gene trimming was later associated with a missense DCLRE1C variant. Per published reports, the classifier diagnosed cytomegalovirus status with high specificity and sensitivity. Near-uniform donor sequencing depth was presumed by presence/absence analyses.

The PCR had 60 Vbeta and 13 Jbeta primers. Clones were read by immunoSEQ multiplex PCR, and TCRdb kept only the in-frame ones, dropping some. Altogether some 130,000 clones are present, 78% being singletons, with the ten largest covering approximately 1.5%. The chain joins TRBV2 to TRBJ1-3; 8 nucleotides line up with TRBD1. This receptor was obtained from a female donor in good health and CMV-seronegative. Input material: PBMCs. The chain's CDR3 is CASNVDRAAGNTIYF. In DNA, the CDR3 is TGTGCCAGCAATGTGGACAGGGCGGCTGGAAACACCATATATTTT.